These 15 T cell receptor beta chains were all obtained from the same sample, sequenced in a study of blood T cells in healthy people across ages. Sample-barcoded 5' priming and a J-beta primer mix drove a second PCR of about 6 to 12 cycles. TCRdb re-derived calls from the 5' RACE reads in MiXCR, one entry per CDR3 protein. Here the sample spans some 1.7 million distinct CDR3 sequences, 28% being singletons. Sequenced input: blood. The receptors were sampled from a woman aged 25 to 39 in good health.

This clonotype was recorded once. Compared with germline, one end of the junction differs, possibly owing to a read error. The J gene is TRBJ1-2, the V gene TRBV29-1; a weak D match, TRBD1 (6 bases). Germline loops: CDR1 SQVTM, CDR2 ANQGSEA. The CDR3 contains 13 residues. The CDR3 loop reads CSVEYRANYDYTF. CDR3 bases: TGCAGCGTTGAATACAGGGCCAACTATGACTACACCTTC.

This clonotype was counted a few times. The rearrangement uses TRBV11-2 and TRBJ2-7; perhaps TRBD1 as D (5 bases). The CDR3 has 15 amino acids. Trimming shortened V by 2 bases and J by 5 bases, and 16 bases separated the two germline ends. Germline CDR1 SGHAT, CDR2 FQNNGV. The CDR3 nucleotides are TGTGCCAGCAGCTTAAGGCAGGGCGTTGAGGACGAGCAGTACTTC. This encodes CASSLRQGVEDEQYF.

The rearrangement joins TRBV20-1 to TRBJ2-5; the D gene is possibly TRBD2 (6 bases). V lost 8 bases and J lost 11, with 21 bases in between. Germline V CDR1 and CDR2: DFQATT, SNEGSKA (reference sequence). CDR3 length: 12 residues. DNA for the CDR3: TGCAGTACTGGGGCGCTAGCGCGAGAGCAGTACTTC. Protein: CSTGALAREQYF.

This chain connects TRBV21-1 to TRBJ2-5; TRBD1, as called in the table, went unchecked against the DNA. The J call is uncertain, as TRBJ2-7 better fits the DNA end. TRBV21-1 is recorded as a pseudogene. The CDR3 is 15 amino acids. CDR3 region: CASLGQGAFGYEQYF. The CDR3 nucleotides read TGTGCCAGCCTGGGACAGGGGGCTTTTGGGTACGAGCAGTACTTC.

In regard to this clonotype: Sequence at one end of the junction differs from germline and may be a read error. The chain links TRBV28 to TRBJ2-5, with 7 bases aligning to TRBD1. The J call may be mistaken, given a closer DNA end match to TRBJ2-7. The CDR3 is 15 residues long. The germline gives CDR1 MDHEN, CDR2 SYDVKM. The CDR3 here is CTSSSPGQQSYEQYF. The CDR3 bases are TGTACCAGCAGTTCCCCGGGACAGCAAAGCTACGAGCAGTACTTC.

The chain is built from TRBV2 and TRBJ2-1; D is unclear. The CDR3 contains 13 residues. Germline CDR1 SNHLY, CDR2 FYNNEI. The V end was cut by 5 bases, the J end by 7 bases, with 12 bases between. In nucleotides, the CDR3 is TGTGCCAGCAGTTCCCCCCCTTTTAATGAGCAGTTCTTC. It specifies CASSSPPFNEQFF.

V usage is TRBV20-1 and J usage is TRBJ2-3; no clear D. CDR3 length: 14 amino acids. Germline CDR1 is DFQATT and CDR2 is SNEGSKA (reference sequence). The V and J ends lost 4 bases and 11 bases respectively, with 22 bases between them. The CDR3 reads CSATPSTSWMMQYF. Written as DNA, the CDR3 is TGCAGTGCTACTCCTTCGACATCTTGGATGATGCAGTATTTT.

For this clonotype: One junction end does not reproduce the germline sequence, and a read error may be involved. This rearrangement joins TRBV5-1 to TRBJ2-2; the D gene is possibly TRBD2 (7 bases). Per germline, CDR1 SGHRS and CDR2 YFSETQ. CDR3 length: 15 amino acids. The DNA for the CDR3 is TGCGCCAGCAGCTTGTATGCGGGGGCCACCGGGGAGCGGTTTTTT. Amino acid sequence: CASSLYAGATGERFF.

This clonotype was observed many times. The chain employs TRBV20-1 and TRBJ2-6, with D unclear. This CDR3 comprises 16 residues. Trimming removed 3 bases at V and 0 bases at J, with 12 bases between. CDR1 is DFQATT, CDR2 SNEGSKA, per germline (reference sequence). CDR3 nucleotides: TGCAGTGCTAGGGACCTTCTAATCTCTGGGGCCAACGTCCTGACTTTC. Residues: CSARDLLISGANVLTF.

This chain's CDR3 is CASSLDPGQGKGGNQPQHF. CDR3 sequence (DNA): TGTGCCAGCAGCTTAGATCCGGGACAGGGGAAGGGTGGCAATCAGCCCCAGCATTTT. V usage is TRBV11-3 and J usage is TRBJ1-5; 10 positions match TRBD1. This CDR3 has 19 residues. Germline V gives CDR1 SGHNT, CDR2 YENEEA. The V gene end was trimmed by 0 bases and the J gene end by 2 bases; junction bases not matched to a gene: 10.

At least ten counts were recorded for this clonotype. The chain combines TRBV4-3 with TRBJ2-6; possibly TRBD1 for D (6 bases). CDR1 LGHNA and CDR2 YSLEER come from the germline V gene. The CDR3 length is 17 residues. V lost 1 base, J lost 4 bases, and 14 bases lay in between. CDR3 protein: CASSQVGQGIGANVLTF. DNA for the CDR3: TGCGCCAGCAGCCAAGTCGGGCAGGGGATAGGGGCCAACGTCCTGACTTTC.

This clonotype was seen only a few times. This rearrangement joins TRBV2 to TRBJ2-1; D not resolved. CDR1 is SNHLY, CDR2 FYNNEI, per germline. The CDR3 covers 14 residues. The V end lost 5 bases, the J end lost 0 bases, and 8 bases lay between the germline ends. The CDR3 DNA reads as TGTGCCAGCAGTTGGAGAGGCTCCTACAATGAGCAGTTCTTC. It encodes CASSWRGSYNEQFF.

The chain employs TRBV10-3 and TRBJ1-1; 8 nucleotides agree with TRBD1. Germline CDR1 and CDR2: ENHRY and SYGVKD. The CDR3 has 14 amino acids. V lost 9 bases to trimming and J lost 4 bases; unmatched junction nucleotides: 10. The CDR3 bases are TGTGCCATATCTGAGACAGGGGATTCCACTGAAGCTTTCTTT. Translating gives CAISETGDSTEAFF.

This chain uses TRBV29-1 with TRBJ2-3; no definite D call. The germline V gene encodes CDR1 SQVTM and CDR2 ANQGSEA. The CDR3 totals 16 residues. V lost 3 bases and J 0 bases, leaving 16 bases between the germline ends. CDR3 amino acids: CSVEDDSRRSTDTQYF. In DNA, the CDR3 is TGCAGCGTTGAGGACGACTCAAGGCGAAGCACAGATACGCAGTATTTT.

The gene calls are TRBV6-2 or TRBV6-3 and TRBJ2-1; 12 bases match TRBD2. The DNA end is more similar to TRBJ2-7, so the J call may be wrong. This CDR3 contains 16 residues. Germline CDR1 reads MNHEY; CDR2 reads SVGEGT. The CDR3 DNA follows: TGTGCCAGCAGTTTAGGGACTAGCGGGTACTACAATGAGCAGTACTTC. Protein sequence: CASSLGTSGYYNEQYF.